This is a list of T cell receptor beta chains from one sample in a study of shared clonotypes between healthy human individuals. Data came from immunoSEQ multiplex PCR; TCRdb stores just in-frame clones and leaves some out. The sample includes 500,000 to 550,000 clones, more than 95% of them seen just once. Sequencing was performed on naive CD4+ T cells sorted from blood. These receptor sequences come from a woman in her 30s in good health. Both conserved end residues are part of each CDR3. The order of the fields is clone size, V gene, D gene, J gene, CDR3 DNA, CDR3 protein. A D gene is named only where the DNA matches it firmly. The size entry is marked missing in some rows and otherwise reads once, few, many or a size class.

size: .; V: TRBV5-1; D: .; J: TRBJ1-1; DNA: TGCGCCAGCAGCATCACAGGGACACCGACTGAAGCTTTCTTT; CDR3: CASSITGTPTEAFF
size: .; V: TRBV27; D: .; J: TRBJ1-1; DNA: TGTGCCAGCAGGATACGGGCCAACACTGAAGCTTTCTTT; CDR3: CASRIRANTEAFF
size: .; V: TRBV6-6; D: TRBD2; J: TRBJ2-2; DNA: TGTGCCAGCAGTTACTCGCTAGCGGGACCCGGGGAGCTGTTTTTT; CDR3: CASSYSLAGPGELFF
size: .; V: TRBV11-2; D: .; J: TRBJ2-6; DNA: TGTGCCAGCAGCCGGTCGGCAGGGAGCTCCGGGGCCAACGTCCTGACTTTC; CDR3: CASSRSAGSSGANVLTF
size: .; V: TRBV11-2; D: .; J: TRBJ2-1; DNA: TGTGCCAGCAGGATCTCAGGGAGCTCCTACAATGAGCAGTTCTTC; CDR3: CASRISGSSYNEQFF
size: .; V: TRBV5-4; D: TRBD1; J: TRBJ2-6; DNA: TGTGCCAGCAGCCCCCCGGACAGGCGCTCTGGGGCCAACGTCCTGACTTTC; CDR3: CASSPPDRRSGANVLTF
size: .; V: TRBV9; D: .; J: TRBJ2-7; DNA: TGTGCCAGCAGCCCTAGTCATCTCCCCTACGAGCAGTACTTC; CDR3: CASSPSHLPYEQYF
size: few; V: TRBV18; D: TRBD1; J: TRBJ1-2; DNA: TGTGCCAGCTCAGTACAGGGGTACTATGGCTACACCTTC; CDR3: CASSVQGYYGYTF
size: once; V: TRBV2; D: TRBD2; J: TRBJ2-2; DNA: TGTGCCAGCAGACGACTAGCGGAACCGACCGGGGAGCTGTTTTTT; CDR3: CASRRLAEPTGELFF
size: .; V: TRBV5-5; D: .; J: TRBJ2-7; DNA: TGTGCCAGCAGCCGTCCGGGGTACGAGCAGTACTTC; CDR3: CASSRPGYEQYF
size: .; V: TRBV5-1; D: TRBD2; J: TRBJ2-1; DNA: TGCGCCAGCAGCTTGGCCCTGCGGGAGGCCTACAATGAGCAGTTCTTC; CDR3: CASSLALREAYNEQFF
size: few; V: TRBV28; D: .; J: TRBJ1-5; DNA: TGTGCCAGCGCACCAGGGTGGCGTCAGCCCCAGCATTTT; CDR3: CASAPGWRQPQHF
size: .; V: TRBV7-9; D: .; J: TRBJ1-4; DNA: TGTGCCAGCAGCTTTTTCATCTTTGCGAGTGGGCAAGAGGAAAAACTGTTTTTT; CDR3: CASSFFIFASGQEEKLFF
size: .; V: TRBV7-3; D: .; J: TRBJ2-7; DNA: TGTGCCAGCAGCAAGGACAGTTACGGAAACGAGCAGTACTTC; CDR3: CASSKDSYGNEQYF
size: .; V: TRBV4-1; D: .; J: TRBJ1-5; DNA: TGCGCCAGCAGCCAAGACAAGGCGGAGCCCCAGCATTTT; CDR3: CASSQDKAEPQHF
size: .; V: TRBV12-2; D: .; J: TRBJ2-7; DNA: TGTGCAAGTCGCTTAGACCGACTAGCGGGTGGCAATGTCTCCTACGAGCAGTACTTC; CDR3: CASRLDRLAGGNVSYEQYF
size: .; V: TRBV1; D: .; J: TRBJ2-3; DNA: TGCACCAGCAGCCAAGGCGGGCGAAATGACACAGATACGCAGTATTTT; CDR3: CTSSQGGRNDTDTQYF
size: .; V: TRBV29-1; D: TRBD2; J: TRBJ2-1; DNA: TGCAGCGTTGCAAACCGACTAGCGGGCGAACAGTTCTTC; CDR3: CSVANRLAGEQFF
size: .; V: TRBV28; D: .; J: TRBJ2-4; DNA: TGTGCCAGCAGCCACAGACGGCTAGCCAAAAACATTCAGTACTTC; CDR3: CASSHRRLAKNIQYF
size: .; V: TRBV4-2; D: .; J: TRBJ2-1; DNA: TGTGCCAGCAGCGACCCTACTTGGGGGGCAATCTACAATGAGCAGTTCTTC; CDR3: CASSDPTWGAIYNEQFF
size: .; V: TRBV27; D: .; J: TRBJ2-3; DNA: TGTGCCAGCACCCCCTTGGGGCGCGGTTTAGGAGATACGCAGTATTTT; CDR3: CASTPLGRGLGDTQYF
size: once; V: TRBV19; D: TRBD1; J: TRBJ1-2; DNA: TGTGCCAGCAGACAGGGGTGCACCTTC; CDR3: CASRQGCTF
size: .; V: TRBV28; D: TRBD1; J: TRBJ2-1; DNA: TGTGCCAGCAGTTTAGCCGGGACAGAATACAATGAGCAGTTCTTC; CDR3: CASSLAGTEYNEQFF
size: .; V: TRBV18; D: TRBD1; J: TRBJ1-4; DNA: TGTGCCAGCTCACCACCAGACTGGGACAGGGCTACTGAAAAACTGTTTTTT; CDR3: CASSPPDWDRATEKLFF